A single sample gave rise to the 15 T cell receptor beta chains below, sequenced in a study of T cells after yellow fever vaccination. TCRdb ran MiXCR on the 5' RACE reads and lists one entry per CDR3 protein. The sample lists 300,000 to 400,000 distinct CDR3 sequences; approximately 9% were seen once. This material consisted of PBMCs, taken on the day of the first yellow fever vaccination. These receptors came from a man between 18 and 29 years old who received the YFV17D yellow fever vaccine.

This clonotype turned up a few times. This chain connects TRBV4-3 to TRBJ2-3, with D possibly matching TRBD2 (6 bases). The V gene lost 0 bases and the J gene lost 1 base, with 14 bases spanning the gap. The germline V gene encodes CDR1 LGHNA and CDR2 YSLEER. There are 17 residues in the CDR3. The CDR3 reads CASSQDSGGARTDTQYF. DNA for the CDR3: TGCGCCAGCAGCCAAGATTCAGGCGGGGCCCGCACAGATACGCAGTATTTT.

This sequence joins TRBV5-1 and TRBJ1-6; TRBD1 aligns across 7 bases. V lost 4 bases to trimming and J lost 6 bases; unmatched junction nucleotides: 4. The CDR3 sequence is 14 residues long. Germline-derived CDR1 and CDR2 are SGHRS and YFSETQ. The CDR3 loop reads CASSPGQPNSPLHF. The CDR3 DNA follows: TGCGCCAGCAGCCCGGGACAGCCTAATTCACCCCTCCACTTT. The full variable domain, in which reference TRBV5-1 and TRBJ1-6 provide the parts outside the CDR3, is KAGVTQTPRYLIKTRGQQVTLSCSPISGHRSVSWYQQTPGQGLQFLFEYFSETQRNKGNFPGRFSGRQFSNSRSEMNVSTLELGDSALYLCASSPGQPNSPLHFGNGTRLTVT.

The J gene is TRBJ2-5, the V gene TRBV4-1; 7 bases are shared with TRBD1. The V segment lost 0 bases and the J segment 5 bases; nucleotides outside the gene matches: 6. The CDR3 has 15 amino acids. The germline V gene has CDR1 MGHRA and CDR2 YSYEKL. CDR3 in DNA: TGCGCCAGCAGCCAAGAAAGACAGGGCTGGGAGACCCAGTACTTC. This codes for CASSQERQGWETQYF.

The CDR3, as DNA: TGTGCCAGCAGTTACAACAGGGAAGAGACCCAGTACTTC. Its translation is CASSYNREETQYF. This chain connects TRBV12-3 or TRBV12-4 to TRBJ2-5, with a tentative D call TRBD1 (6 bases). V was trimmed by 4 bases and J by 3 bases, leaving 9 bases between them. The CDR3 is made up of 13 amino acids.

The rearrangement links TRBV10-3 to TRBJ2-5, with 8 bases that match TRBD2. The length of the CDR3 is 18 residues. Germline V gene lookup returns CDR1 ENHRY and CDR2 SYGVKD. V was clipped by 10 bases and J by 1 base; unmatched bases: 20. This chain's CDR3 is CATTAGLSGTRGQETQYF. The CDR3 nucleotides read TGTGCCACCACGGCCGGTCTTAGCGGGACCCGTGGCCAAGAGACCCAGTACTTC.

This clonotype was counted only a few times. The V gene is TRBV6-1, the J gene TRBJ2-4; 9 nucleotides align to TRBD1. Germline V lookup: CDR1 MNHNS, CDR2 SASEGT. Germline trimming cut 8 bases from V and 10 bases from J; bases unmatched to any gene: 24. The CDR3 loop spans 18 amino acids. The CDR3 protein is CASSLWTGEGRSASIQYF. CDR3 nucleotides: TGTGCCAGCTCCCTTTGGACAGGGGAAGGAAGATCGGCCTCTATTCAGTACTTC.

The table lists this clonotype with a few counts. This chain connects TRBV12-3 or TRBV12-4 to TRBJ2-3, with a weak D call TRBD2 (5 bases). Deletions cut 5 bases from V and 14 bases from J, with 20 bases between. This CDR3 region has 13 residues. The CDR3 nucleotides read TGTGCCAGCAGTGCCCCCCCTAGCTCCTCCCCGTATTTT. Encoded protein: CASSAPPSSSPYF.

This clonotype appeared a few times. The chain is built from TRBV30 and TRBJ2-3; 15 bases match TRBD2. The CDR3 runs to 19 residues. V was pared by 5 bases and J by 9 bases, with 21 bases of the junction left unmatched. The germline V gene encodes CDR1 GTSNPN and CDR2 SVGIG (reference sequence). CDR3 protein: CAWSQGLAGGNRYARTQYF. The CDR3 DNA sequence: TGTGCCTGGTCCCAAGGACTAGCGGGGGGGAACAGATACGCTAGGACGCAGTATTTT.

The CDR3 region has the DNA TGTGCCAGCAGCTTAGAGTTTCAGGACGGGAGCTCCTACAATGAGCAGTTCTTC. Translating it yields CASSLEFQDGSSYNEQFF. This chain links TRBV7-6 with TRBJ2-1; D is possibly TRBD2 (6 bases). Germline V lookup: CDR1 SGHVS, CDR2 FNYEAQ. Trimming cost V 1 base and J 0 bases, with 16 bases left between them. CDR3 length equals 18 residues.

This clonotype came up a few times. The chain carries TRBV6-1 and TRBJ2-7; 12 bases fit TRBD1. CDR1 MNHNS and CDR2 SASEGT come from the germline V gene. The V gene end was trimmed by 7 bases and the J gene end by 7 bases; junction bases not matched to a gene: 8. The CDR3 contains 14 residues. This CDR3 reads CASNPGQGAREQYV. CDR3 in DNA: TGTGCCAGCAACCCGGGACAGGGGGCGCGGGAGCAGTACGTC.

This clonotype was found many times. This CDR3 reads CASSHSRQGPETQYF. CDR3 DNA sequence: TGTGCCAGCAGCCACTCCAGACAGGGCCCAGAGACCCAGTACTTC. The V and J genes are TRBV4-2 and TRBJ2-5, with 7 bases matching TRBD1. The CDR3 length is 15 residues. Germline V gene lookup returns CDR1 LGHNA and CDR2 YNFKEQ. The junction had 8 bases not matched to a gene; V was cut back by 3 bases and J by 4 bases.

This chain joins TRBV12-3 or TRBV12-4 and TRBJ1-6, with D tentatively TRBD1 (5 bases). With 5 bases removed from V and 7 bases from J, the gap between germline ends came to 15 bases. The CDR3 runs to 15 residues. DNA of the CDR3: TGTGCCAGCAGTACAAGGGGACTAGGAAATTCACCCCTCCACTTT. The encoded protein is CASSTRGLGNSPLHF.

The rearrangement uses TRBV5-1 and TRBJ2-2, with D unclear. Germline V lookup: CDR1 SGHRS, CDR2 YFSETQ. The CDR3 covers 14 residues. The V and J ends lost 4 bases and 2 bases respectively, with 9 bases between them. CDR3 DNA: TGCGCCAGCAGCCCGAAAAGAAACACCGGGGAGCTGTTTTTT. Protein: CASSPKRNTGELFF.

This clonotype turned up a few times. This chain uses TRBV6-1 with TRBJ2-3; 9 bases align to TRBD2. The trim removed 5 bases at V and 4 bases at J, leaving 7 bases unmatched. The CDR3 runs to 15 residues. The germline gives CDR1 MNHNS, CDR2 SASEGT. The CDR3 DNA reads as TGTGCCAGCAGTCTCCTTAGCGGGGGATCAGATACGCAGTATTTT. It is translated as CASSLLSGGSDTQYF.

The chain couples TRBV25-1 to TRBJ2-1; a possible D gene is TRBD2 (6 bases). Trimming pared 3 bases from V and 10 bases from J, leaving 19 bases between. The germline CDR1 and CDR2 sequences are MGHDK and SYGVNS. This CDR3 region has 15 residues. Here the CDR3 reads CASSDPGLLTWEQFF. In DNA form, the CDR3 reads TGTGCCAGCAGTGACCCGGGACTTCTTACATGGGAGCAGTTCTTC.